This entry lists 24 T cell receptor beta chains sequenced from one sample in a study of cytomegalovirus exposure and HLA in healthy donors. In the PCR, 60 Vbeta and 13 Jbeta primers were used. Sequencing used immunoSEQ multiplex PCR; TCRdb keeps in-frame clones, though not all of them. The table has some 110,000 clones, roughly three quarters seen once; the top ten hold approximately 1.3%. Material: PBMCs. These receptors all stem from a man in his forties in good health and CMV-seronegative.

This chain joins TRBV6-5 and TRBJ1-5; D is undetermined. Trimming took 6 bases from V and 4 from J, leaving 10 bases between them. The CDR3 consists of 13 residues. Germline V lookup: CDR1 MNHEY, CDR2 SVGAGI. The CDR3 coding sequence is TGTGCCAGCAGCCTTGACACAAATCAGCCCCAGCATTTT. It translates to CASSLDTNQPQHF.

This clone was detected only a few times. V and J are TRBV10-1 and TRBJ2-2, with 12 positions matching TRBD1. The trim removed 3 bases at V and 4 bases at J, leaving 9 bases unmatched. The CDR3 contains 18 residues. Germline V gene lookup returns CDR1 WNHNN and CDR2 SYGVQD (reference sequence). The CDR3 here is CASSESGQGADGTGELFF. DNA of the CDR3: TGCGCCAGCAGTGAATCGGGACAGGGGGCTGATGGCACCGGGGAGCTGTTTTTT.

The V and J genes are TRBV6-6 and TRBJ2-7; the D is unclear. In germline, CDR1 is MNHNY, CDR2 SVGAGI (reference sequence). The CDR3 is made up of 12 amino acids. Trimming pared 6 bases from V and 3 bases from J, leaving 9 bases between. Here the CDR3 DNA reads TGTGCCAGCAGCCCAATAGACTACGAGCAGTACTTC. Its protein product is CASSPIDYEQYF.

The genes are TRBV27 and TRBJ2-7; 8 bases fit TRBD1. The V segment lost 6 bases and the J segment 3 bases; nucleotides outside the gene matches: 7. CDR3 length: 14 residues. CDR1 is MNHEY and CDR2 is SMNVEV in the germline V gene (reference sequence). Here the CDR3 DNA reads TGTGCCAGCAGCCACAGGGGGGTCGACTACGAGCAGTACTTC. Its protein is CASSHRGVDYEQYF.

The chain couples TRBV7-9 to TRBJ1-4; possible D gene TRBD1, 5 bases. This CDR3 contains 16 residues. Trimming stripped 6 bases from V and 0 bases from J, with 14 bases between. In germline, CDR1 is SEHNR, CDR2 FQNEAQ (reference sequence). CDR3 sequence: CASSPRGASTNEKLFF. CDR3 DNA sequence: TGTGCCAGCAGTCCGCGCGGGGCGTCAACTAATGAAAAACTGTTTTTT.

This clone was counted a single time. V usage is TRBV5-8 and J usage is TRBJ2-7; D gene unclear. The CDR3 has 13 residues. Trimming took 4 bases from V and 2 from J, leaving 10 bases between them. Looked up from germline, CDR1 is SGHTS and CDR2 is YDEGEE. CDR3 coding DNA: TGTGCCAGCAGCATACTGTTCACCTACGAGCAGTACTTC. Protein product: CASSILFTYEQYF.

The chain couples TRBV20-1 to TRBJ2-3; no clear D. Germline V gives CDR1 DFQATT, CDR2 SNEGSKA (reference sequence). V lost 6 bases to trimming and J lost 4 bases, with 8 bases between them. This CDR3 region has 11 residues. CDR3 loop: CSAAPADTQYF. The DNA for the CDR3 is TGCAGTGCCGCCCCGGCAGATACGCAGTATTTT.

On this clone: The same CDR3 also results from other DNA sequences found in this sample. This chain connects TRBV7-2 to TRBJ2-7; D is uncertain. This CDR3 has 12 amino acids. Germline lookup yields CDR1 SGHTA and CDR2 FQGNSA. V lost 5 bases to trimming and J lost 0 bases, with 5 bases between them. The CDR3 sequence is CASSLSSYEQYF. In DNA form, the CDR3 reads TGTGCCAGCAGCCTAAGCTCCTACGAGCAGTACTTC.

This chain links TRBV5-8 with TRBJ1-3; 7 nucleotides agree with TRBD1. The length of the CDR3 is 15 residues. Germline CDR1 and CDR2: SGHTS and YDEGEE. V dropped 3 bases and J dropped 4; count of bases not matched to a gene: 7. The CDR3, as DNA: TGTGCCAGCAGCTATAACAGGGGATACGGAAACACCATATATTTT. This gives the protein CASSYNRGYGNTIYF.

V gene TRBV2 combines with J gene TRBJ1-5; D perhaps matches TRBD1 (5 bases). V was pared by 2 bases and J by 0 bases, with 8 bases between. Germline values: CDR1 SNHLY, CDR2 FYNNEI. CDR3 length: 15 residues. The CDR3 nucleotides read TGTGCCAGCAGTGAAACAGGACATAGCAATCAGCCCCAGCATTTT. This encodes CASSETGHSNQPQHF. Full variable domain (remainder filled in from reference TRBV2 and TRBJ1-5): EPEVTQTPSHQVTQMGQEVILRCVPISNHLYFYWYRQILGQKVEFLVSFYNNEISEKSEIFDDQFSVERPDGSNFTLKIRSTKLEDSAMYFCASSETGHSNQPQHFGDGTRLSIL.

This chain links TRBV5-6 with TRBJ2-7; 12 bases agree with TRBD2. The junction had 5 bases not matched to a gene; V was cut back by 6 bases and J by 1 base. The CDR3 is 15 amino acids. Germline values: CDR1 SGHDT, CDR2 YYEEEE. The CDR3 DNA reads as TGTGCCAGCATCCCTAGCGGGGGGGCTTCCTACGAGCAGTACTTC. This translates into CASIPSGGASYEQYF.

This clone showed up just once. The chain employs TRBV5-5 and TRBJ2-3; TRBD2 matches at 9 bases. Trimming took 7 bases from V and 3 from J; bases not matched to a gene: 24. This CDR3 has 20 residues. Per germline, CDR1 SGHKS and CDR2 YYEKEE (reference sequence). The CDR3 spells CASARAPGSLGTSRTDTQYF. The CDR3, as DNA: TGTGCCAGCGCTCGGGCACCAGGGTCGTTAGGGACTAGCAGAACAGATACGCAGTATTTT.

A remark on this clone: Relative to the germline gene, one junction end is altered; a read error may explain this. Additional DNA sequences in this sample encode the identical CDR3. This chain connects TRBV27 to TRBJ1-6; possible D gene TRBD1, 6 bases. The CDR3 is 15 amino acids. The germline V gene has CDR1 MNHEY and CDR2 SMNVEV (reference sequence). The CDR3 DNA sequence: TGTGCCAGCCGACAGGACAGCTCCTATAATTCCCCCCTCCACTTT. This translates into CASRQDSSYNSPLHF.

This clone was found a few times. V gene TRBV6-5 combines with J gene TRBJ2-7, with 7 bases aligning to TRBD1. Germline trimming cut 6 bases from V and 4 bases from J; bases unmatched to any gene: 6. The CDR3 length is 13 residues. Germline V gene data show CDR1 as MNHEY and CDR2 as SVGAGI. The CDR3 protein is CASRQGVNYEQYF. In DNA, the CDR3 is TGTGCCAGCAGGCAGGGGGTTAATTACGAGCAGTACTTC.

The chain employs TRBV19 and TRBJ2-5, with 7 bases lining up with TRBD2. The germline gives CDR1 LNHDA, CDR2 SQIVND (reference sequence). The CDR3 covers 14 residues. J gave up 3 bases and V 5 bases, and 6 bases lay outside the gene matches. The CDR3, as DNA: TGTGCCAGTAGTCCCGGTACTAGCGAAGAGACCCAGTACTTC. Amino acid sequence: CASSPGTSEETQYF. Combining the CDR3 with reference TRBV19 and TRBJ2-5 gives the whole variable domain DGGITQSPKYLFRKEGQNVTLSCEQNLNHDAMYWYRQDPGQGLRLIYYSQIVNDFQKGDIAEGYSVSREKKESFPLTVTSAQKNPTAFYLCASSPGTSEETQYFGPGTRLLVL.

This clone was seen only a few times. The V gene is TRBV21-1, the J gene TRBJ2-1; the listed D gene, TRBD2, was not tested against the DNA. TRBV21-1 is noted as a pseudogene. The CDR3 contains 9 residues. CDR3 nucleotides: TGTGCCAGTGTCGATGAGCAGTTCTTC. Its translation: CASVDEQFF.

This chain connects TRBV5-1 to TRBJ2-1; possible D gene TRBD1, 6 bases. The CDR3 loop spans 15 amino acids. V lost 0 bases, J lost 8 bases, and 15 bases lay in between. Per germline, CDR1 SGHRS and CDR2 YFSETQ. The CDR3 DNA reads TGCGCCAGCAGCTTGGAGGGGGATGGGGTTGATGAGCAGTTCTTC. Translation: CASSLEGDGVDEQFF.

In its sample, this clone was seen a few times. This sample includes further DNA sequences coding for the same CDR3. The chain is built from TRBV18 and TRBJ2-5; D is perhaps TRBD2 (6 bases). The CDR3 consists of 13 residues. V was trimmed by 6 bases and J by 1 base, leaving 9 bases between them. Looked up from germline, CDR1 is KGHSH and CDR2 is LQKENI. CDR3 DNA: TGTGCCAGCTCGCCGGGACTCCAAGAGACCCAGTACTTC. It codes for CASSPGLQETQYF.

The rearrangement uses TRBV14 and TRBJ2-2, with TRBD1 matching over 7 bases. Germline V CDR1 and CDR2: SGHDN, FVKESK. The CDR3 covers 15 residues. With 5 bases clipped from V and 3 bases from J, the junction kept 6 bases outside the gene matches. CDR3 sequence (DNA): TGTGCCAGCAGCAAGACAGGGATGGACACCGGGGAGCTGTTTTTT. The encoded protein is CASSKTGMDTGELFF.

The chain employs TRBV30 and TRBJ1-5, with a weak D call TRBD1 (5 bases). The CDR3 covers 13 residues. The germline CDR1 and CDR2 sequences are GTSNPN and SVGIG (reference sequence). V was clipped by 2 bases and J by 1 base, with 6 bases between them. Here the CDR3 DNA reads TGTGCCTGGAGTAGGGGAAGCAATCAGCCCCAGCATTTT. This encodes CAWSRGSNQPQHF.

This clone appeared a few times. CDR3 DNA: TGTGCCAGCAGCTTTGGTGTTTCGGGTACGCAGTATTTT. Translated: CASSFGVSGTQYF. The rearrangement links TRBV7-3 to TRBJ2-3; unclear D gene. The ends were cut back, 3 bases at V and 8 bases at J, with 12 bases in the middle. Germline V gene lookup returns CDR1 SGHTA and CDR2 FQGTGA. CDR3 length equals 13 residues.

The chain joins TRBV5-6 to TRBJ2-7; no clear D gene. The CDR3 is 13 amino acids. Germline values: CDR1 SGHDT, CDR2 YYEEEE. Trimming took 3 bases from V and 3 from J, leaving 10 bases between them. CDR3: CASSYDSDYEQYF. CDR3 nucleotide sequence: TGTGCCAGCAGCTACGACTCCGACTACGAGCAGTACTTC.

This clone was found a few times. This rearrangement joins TRBV6-1 to TRBJ2-7; TRBD2 matches at 7 bases. The CDR3 is 13 amino acids. The germline V gene has CDR1 MNHNS and CDR2 SASEGT. The junction had 9 bases not matched to a gene; V was cut back by 8 bases and J by 5 bases. The DNA for the CDR3 is TGTGCCAGCCTAGGGAGGGGCCCCCACGAGCAGTACTTC. It translates to CASLGRGPHEQYF.

The chain couples TRBV7-3 to TRBJ2-3; TRBD1 is a possible D gene (6 bases). There are 16 residues in the CDR3. V was pared by 5 bases and J by 6 bases, with 21 bases between. From germline, CDR1 is SGHTA and CDR2 FQGTGA. The CDR3 here is CASSPGQTTGRDTQYF. CDR3 nucleotide sequence: TGTGCCAGCAGCCCCGGACAGACAACCGGCAGGGATACGCAGTATTTT.